The 3 T cell receptor beta chains reported below all come from one sample, sequenced in a study of T cell responses to AZD1222 COVID-19 vaccine. Produced via immunoSEQ multiplex PCR; TCRdb's table is partial and in-frame only. The table lists about 150,000 clones, roughly nine tenths of them singletons. Sample: peripheral blood, taken 28 days after the second AZD1222 dose. All receptors come from an adult who received the AZD1222 COVID-19 vaccine.

J is TRBJ2-7 and V is TRBV10-3; D not certain. V was pared by 4 bases and J by 2 bases, with 6 bases between. This CDR3 spans 12 amino acids. CDR1 is ENHRY, CDR2 SYGVKD, per germline. The CDR3 nucleotides read TGTGCCATCAGTGCATCACCCTACGAGCAGTACTTC. Translated: CAISASPYEQYF.

CDR3 residues: CASSLVRFGGSIQHF. DNA for the CDR3: TGTGCCAGCAGCTTAGTTAGGTTTGGGGGCAGTATCCAGCATTTT. The genes are TRBV7-8 and TRBJ1-5; a weak D match, TRBD1 (6 bases). Germline V gene data show CDR1 as SGHVS and CDR2 as FQNEAQ. There are 15 residues in the CDR3. V was pared by 1 base and J by 12 bases, with 19 bases between.

The rearrangement joins TRBV5-4 to TRBJ2-1; D possibly uses TRBD1 or TRBD2 (7 bases each). From germline, CDR1 is SGHNT and CDR2 YYREEE (reference sequence). There are 14 residues in the CDR3. Trimming cost V 4 bases and J 3 bases, with 11 bases left between them. The CDR3 region has the DNA TGTGCCAGCAGCCAGGGGGGGGACTACAATGAGCAGTTCTTC. Translated, it gives CASSQGGDYNEQFF.